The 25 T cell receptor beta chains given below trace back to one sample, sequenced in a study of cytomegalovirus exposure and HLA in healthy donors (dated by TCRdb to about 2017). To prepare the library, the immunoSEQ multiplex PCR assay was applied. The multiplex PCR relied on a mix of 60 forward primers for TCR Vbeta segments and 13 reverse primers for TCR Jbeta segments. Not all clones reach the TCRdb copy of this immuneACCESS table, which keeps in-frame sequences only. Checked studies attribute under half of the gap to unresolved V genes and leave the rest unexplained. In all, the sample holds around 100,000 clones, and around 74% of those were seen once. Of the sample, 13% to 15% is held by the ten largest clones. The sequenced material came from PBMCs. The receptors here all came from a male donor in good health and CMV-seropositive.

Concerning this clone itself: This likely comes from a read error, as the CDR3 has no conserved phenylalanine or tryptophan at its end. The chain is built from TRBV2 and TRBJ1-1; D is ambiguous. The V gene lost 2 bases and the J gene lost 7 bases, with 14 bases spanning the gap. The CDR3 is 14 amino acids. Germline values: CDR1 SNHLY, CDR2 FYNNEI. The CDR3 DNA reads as TGTGCCAGCAGTGAAAGGACGGGGAAAAGTGAAGCTTTCGTT. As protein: CASSERTGKSEAFV.

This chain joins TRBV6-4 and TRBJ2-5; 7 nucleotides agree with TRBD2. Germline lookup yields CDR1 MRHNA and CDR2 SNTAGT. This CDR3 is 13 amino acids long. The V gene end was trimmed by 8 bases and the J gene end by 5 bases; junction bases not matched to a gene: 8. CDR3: CASSREARETQYF. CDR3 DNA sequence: TGTGCCAGCTCCCGGGAGGCAAGGGAGACCCAGTACTTC.

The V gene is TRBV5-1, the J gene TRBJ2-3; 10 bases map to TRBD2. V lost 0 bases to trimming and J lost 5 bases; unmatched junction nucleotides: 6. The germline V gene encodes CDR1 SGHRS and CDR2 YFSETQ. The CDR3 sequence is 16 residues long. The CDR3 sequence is CASSLVASGGQDTQYF. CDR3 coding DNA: TGCGCCAGCAGCTTGGTGGCTAGCGGGGGCCAAGATACGCAGTATTTT.

The CDR3 region has the DNA TGTGCCAGCAGCCCCGTGTGGGGGGACTCCTACGAGCAGTACTTC. Its translation is CASSPVWGDSYEQYF. The chain joins TRBV7-2 to TRBJ2-7; weak D call: TRBD2 (6 bases). The CDR3 is 15 amino acids. Germline-derived CDR1 and CDR2 are SGHTA and FQGNSA. Trimming pared 5 bases from V and 0 bases from J, leaving 14 bases between. Filled out from reference TRBV7-2 and TRBJ2-7, the complete variable domain reads GAGVSQSPSNKVTEKGKDVELRCDPISGHTALYWYRQSLGQGLEFLIYFQGNSAPDKSGLPSDRFSAERTGGSVSTLTIQRTQQEDSAVYLCASSPVWGDSYEQYFGPGTRLTVT.

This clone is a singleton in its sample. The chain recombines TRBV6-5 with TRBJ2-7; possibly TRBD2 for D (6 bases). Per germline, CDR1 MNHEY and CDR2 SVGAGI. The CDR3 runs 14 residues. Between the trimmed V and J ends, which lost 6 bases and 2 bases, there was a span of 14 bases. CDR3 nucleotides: TGTGCCAGCAGCCTCGGGGGTCATCCCTACGAGCAGTACTTC. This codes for CASSLGGHPYEQYF.

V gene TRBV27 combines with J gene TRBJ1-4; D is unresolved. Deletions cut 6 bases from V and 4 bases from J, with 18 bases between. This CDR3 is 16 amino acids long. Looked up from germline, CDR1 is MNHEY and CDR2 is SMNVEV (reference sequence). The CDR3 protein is CASSLFSRQINEKLFF. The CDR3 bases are TGTGCCAGCAGCCTTTTTTCCAGGCAAATTAATGAAAAACTGTTTTTT. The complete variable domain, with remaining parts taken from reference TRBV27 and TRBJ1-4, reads EAQVTQNPRYLITVTGKKLTVTCSQNMNHEYMSWYRQDPGLGLRQIYYSMNVEVTDKGDVPEGYKVSRKEKRNFPLILESPSPNQTSLYFCASSLFSRQINEKLFFGSGTQLSVL.

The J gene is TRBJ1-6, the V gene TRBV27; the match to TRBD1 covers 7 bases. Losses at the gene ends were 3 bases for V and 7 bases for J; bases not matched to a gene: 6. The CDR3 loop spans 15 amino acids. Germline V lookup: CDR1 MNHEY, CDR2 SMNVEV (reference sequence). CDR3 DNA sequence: TGTGCCAGCAGTTTCTCATCAGGGGGAAATTCACCCCTCCACTTT. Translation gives CASSFSSGGNSPLHF.

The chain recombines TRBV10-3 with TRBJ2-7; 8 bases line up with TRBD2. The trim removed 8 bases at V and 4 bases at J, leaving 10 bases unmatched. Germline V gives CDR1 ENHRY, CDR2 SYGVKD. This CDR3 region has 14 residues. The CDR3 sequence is CAIGSSGGFYEQYF. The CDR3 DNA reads TGTGCCATCGGAAGCAGCGGGGGATTTTACGAGCAGTACTTC.

The CDR3, as DNA: TGTGCCAGCAGCCCTACCCAGGGGTATACTGAAGCTTTCTTT. It is translated as CASSPTQGYTEAFF. The V gene is TRBV7-6, the J gene TRBJ1-1; the D gene is possibly TRBD1 (6 bases). From germline, CDR1 is SGHVS and CDR2 FNYEAQ. The CDR3 is 14 residues long. V was shortened by 5 bases and J by 5 bases, with 15 bases between the two germline ends.

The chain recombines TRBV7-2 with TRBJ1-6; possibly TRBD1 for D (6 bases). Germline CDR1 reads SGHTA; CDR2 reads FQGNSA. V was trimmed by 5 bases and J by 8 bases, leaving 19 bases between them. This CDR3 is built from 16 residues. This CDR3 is CASSTPRQQGYSPLHF. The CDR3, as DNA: TGTGCCAGCAGCACCCCACGACAACAGGGATATTCACCCCTCCACTTT.

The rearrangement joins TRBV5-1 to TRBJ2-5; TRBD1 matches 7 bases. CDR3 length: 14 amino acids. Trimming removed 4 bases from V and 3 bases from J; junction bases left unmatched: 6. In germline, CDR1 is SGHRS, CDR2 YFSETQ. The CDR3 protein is CASSADGQEETQYF. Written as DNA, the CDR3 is TGCGCCAGCAGCGCCGACGGACAGGAAGAGACCCAGTACTTC. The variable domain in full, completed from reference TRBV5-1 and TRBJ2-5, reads KAGVTQTPRYLIKTRGQQVTLSCSPISGHRSVSWYQQTPGQGLQFLFEYFSETQRNKGNFPGRFSGRQFSNSRSEMNVSTLELGDSALYLCASSADGQEETQYFGPGTRLLVL.

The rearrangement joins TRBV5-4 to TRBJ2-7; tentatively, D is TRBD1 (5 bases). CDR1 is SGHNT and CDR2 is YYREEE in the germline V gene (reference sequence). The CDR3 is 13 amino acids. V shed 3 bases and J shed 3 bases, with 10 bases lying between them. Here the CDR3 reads CASSSRESYEQYF. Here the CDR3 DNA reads TGTGCCAGCAGCTCCAGGGAAAGCTACGAGCAGTACTTC.

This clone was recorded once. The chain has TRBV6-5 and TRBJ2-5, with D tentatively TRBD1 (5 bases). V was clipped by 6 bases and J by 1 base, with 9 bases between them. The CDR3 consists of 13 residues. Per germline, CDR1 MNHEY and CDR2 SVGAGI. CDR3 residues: CASRRGLQETQYF. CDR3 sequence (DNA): TGTGCCAGCAGAAGGGGTCTCCAAGAGACCCAGTACTTC.

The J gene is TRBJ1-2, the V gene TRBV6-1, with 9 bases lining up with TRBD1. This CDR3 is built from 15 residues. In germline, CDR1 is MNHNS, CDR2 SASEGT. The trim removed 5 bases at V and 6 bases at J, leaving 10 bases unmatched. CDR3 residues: CASSPTGGAADGYTF. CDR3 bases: TGTGCCAGCAGTCCCACAGGGGGCGCGGCGGATGGCTACACCTTC.

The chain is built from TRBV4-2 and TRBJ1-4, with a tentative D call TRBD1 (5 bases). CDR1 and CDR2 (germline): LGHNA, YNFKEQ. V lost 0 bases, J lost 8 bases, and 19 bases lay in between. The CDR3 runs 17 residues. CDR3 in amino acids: CASSQDGIREVNEKLFF. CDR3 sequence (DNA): TGTGCCAGCAGCCAAGATGGTATCAGGGAAGTAAACGAAAAACTGTTTTTT.

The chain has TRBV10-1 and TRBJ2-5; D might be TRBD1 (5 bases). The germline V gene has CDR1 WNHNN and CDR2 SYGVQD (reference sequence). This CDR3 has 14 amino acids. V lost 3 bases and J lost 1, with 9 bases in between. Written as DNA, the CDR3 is TGCGCCAGCAGTGAAAGGGGTCCCCAAGAGACCCAGTACTTC. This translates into CASSERGPQETQYF.

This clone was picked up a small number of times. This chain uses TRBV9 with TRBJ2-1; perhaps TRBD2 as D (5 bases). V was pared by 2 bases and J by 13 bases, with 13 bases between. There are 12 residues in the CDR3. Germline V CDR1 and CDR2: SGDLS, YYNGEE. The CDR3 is CASSVGSGEQFF. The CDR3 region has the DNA TGTGCCAGCAGCGTGGGATCCGGGGAACAGTTCTTC.

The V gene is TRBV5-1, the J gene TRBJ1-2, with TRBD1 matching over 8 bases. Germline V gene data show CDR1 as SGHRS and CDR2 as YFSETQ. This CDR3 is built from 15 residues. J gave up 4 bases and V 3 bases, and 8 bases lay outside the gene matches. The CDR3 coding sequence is TGCGCCAGCAGCTCTACCGGGACAGGCAGCTATGGCTACACCTTC. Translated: CASSSTGTGSYGYTF.

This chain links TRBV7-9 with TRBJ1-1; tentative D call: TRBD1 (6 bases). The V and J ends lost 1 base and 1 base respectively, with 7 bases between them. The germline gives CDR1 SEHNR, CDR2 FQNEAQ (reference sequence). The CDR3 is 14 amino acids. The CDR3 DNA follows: TGTGCCAGCAGCTTAGGAGGGGGGAACACTGAAGCTTTCTTT. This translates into CASSLGGGNTEAFF.

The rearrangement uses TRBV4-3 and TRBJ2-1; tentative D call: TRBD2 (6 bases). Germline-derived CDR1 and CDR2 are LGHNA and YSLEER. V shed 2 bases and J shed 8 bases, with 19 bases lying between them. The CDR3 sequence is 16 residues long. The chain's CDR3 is CASSQQWRGPGDEQFF. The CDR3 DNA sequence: TGCGCCAGCAGCCAACAGTGGCGGGGTCCGGGGGATGAGCAGTTCTTC.

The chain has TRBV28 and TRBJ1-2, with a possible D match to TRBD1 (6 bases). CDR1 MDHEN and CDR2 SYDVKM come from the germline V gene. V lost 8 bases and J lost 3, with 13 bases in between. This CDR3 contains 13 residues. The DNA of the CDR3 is TGTGCCAGCGCCAGGGGTAGAGACTATGGCTACACCTTC. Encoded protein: CASARGRDYGYTF.

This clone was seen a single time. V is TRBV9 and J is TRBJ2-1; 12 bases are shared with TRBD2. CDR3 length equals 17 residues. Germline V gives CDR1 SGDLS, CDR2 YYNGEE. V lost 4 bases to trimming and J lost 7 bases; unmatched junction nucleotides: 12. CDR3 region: CASSPYATSGGGNEQFF. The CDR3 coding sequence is TGTGCCAGCAGCCCGTACGCGACTAGCGGGGGAGGGAATGAGCAGTTCTTC. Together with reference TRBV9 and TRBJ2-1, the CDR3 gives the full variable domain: DSGVTQTPKHLITATGQRVTLRCSPRSGDLSVYWYQQSLDQGLQFLIQYYNGEERAKGNILERFSAQQFPDLHSELNLSSLELGDSALYFCASSPYATSGGGNEQFFGPGTRLTVL.

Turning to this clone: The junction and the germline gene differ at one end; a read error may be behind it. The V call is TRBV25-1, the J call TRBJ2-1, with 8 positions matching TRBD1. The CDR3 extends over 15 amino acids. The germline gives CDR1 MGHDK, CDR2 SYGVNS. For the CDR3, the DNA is TGTGCCAGCAATGAAGGGACAGGTTACGGCAATGAGCAGTTCTTC. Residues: CASNEGTGYGNEQFF.

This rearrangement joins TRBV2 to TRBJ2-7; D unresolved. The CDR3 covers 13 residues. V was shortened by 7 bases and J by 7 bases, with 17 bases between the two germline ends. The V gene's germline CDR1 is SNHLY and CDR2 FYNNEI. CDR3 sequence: CASKPTLLREQYF. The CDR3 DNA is TGTGCCAGCAAGCCGACACTTCTACGAGAGCAGTACTTC.

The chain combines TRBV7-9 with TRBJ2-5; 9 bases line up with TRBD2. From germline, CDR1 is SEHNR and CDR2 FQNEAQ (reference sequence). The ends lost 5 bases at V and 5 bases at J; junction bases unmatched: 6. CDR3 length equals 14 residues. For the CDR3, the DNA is TGTGCCAGCAGCCCGGGACTAGCTCGGGAGACCCAGTACTTC. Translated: CASSPGLARETQYF.